The following is a T cell receptor (beta chain) sequence with its context. This sample is part of a study of blood T cell repertoires in COVID-19. Trimming pared 4 bases from V and 4 bases from J, leaving 10 bases between. This CDR3 has 13 amino acids. From germline, CDR1 is GTSNPN and CDR2 SVGIG (reference sequence). Study processing details: Estimates of nucleated cell counts were drawn from the amplification of reference gene primers. Profiling relied on immunoSEQ multiplex PCR, and the TCRdb table lists in-frame clones only, not all of them. That table furnishes V, J and clone size, whereas the DNA furnished D and trimming. The sample shows over 95,000 clones, more than 80% of them seen only once.

This sequence was found in a woman aged 60 to 75 with COVID-19, enrolled during active disease. The sequencing sample was made of peripheral blood. The chain uses TRBV30 and TRBJ2-2; no clear D. CDR3 coding DNA: TGTGCCTGGAAATGGGCACTCACCGGGGAGCTGTTTTTT. Amino acids: CAWKWALTGELFF.